This TCR beta chain was recovered during a study of T cell responses to AZD1222 COVID-19 vaccine. Trimming stripped 2 bases from V and 8 bases from J, with 9 bases between. The germline CDR1 and CDR2 sequences are WSHSY and SAAADI. This CDR3 is 12 amino acids long. General observations from the study: At study baseline, merely roughly 6 AZD1222 recipients were seropositive. Two AZD1222 administrations were followed by greater Spike-specific TCR breadth and depth.

Generated by immunoSEQ multiplex PCR, the TCRdb table keeps only in-frame clones and is missing some. The sample has approximately 100,000 clones, just under 90% seen once; the top ten hold approximately 2.8%. Turning to this clone: Its antigen is not known.

The specimen comprised peripheral blood, sampled on day 0 of MenACWY control vaccination. V and J are TRBV10-2 and TRBJ1-2; D gene uncertain. The sequence was collected from an adult in good health. CDR3 residues: CASSERTAGYTF. CDR3 nucleotides: TGCGCCAGCAGTGAGAGGACTGCCGGCTACACCTTC.